The clone carrying this T cell receptor beta chain was detected ten times or more. Time point specified: before trial treatment. In germline, CDR1 is PRHDT, CDR2 FYEKMQ (reference sequence). The CDR3 totals 14 residues. The V end lost 3 bases, the J end lost 2 bases, and 8 bases lay between the germline ends. Gene-specific TRAV and TRBV primers were used for first-strand cDNA, covering alpha and beta chains. With a V-primer adapter and a constant-region primer, TCRs were amplified for approximately 20 PCR cycles. One entry per CDR3 protein results from TCRdb running MiXCR on the reads. The sample contains around 69,000 distinct CDR3 sequences, about a third of which appear only once. This entry belongs to a study of low-dose radiotherapy and immunotherapy resistance in tumors. Overall study: A total of 6.5 Gy was given to Cohort 1 as 0.5 Gy per fraction every 2 weeks. Intravenous nivolumab 240 mg every two weeks plus ipilimumab 1 mg/kg every six weeks was given to patients. The 200 mg/m2 dose of intravenous cyclophosphamide was given every two weeks, one day before radiation and immunotherapy. Over 26 weeks, cohort 2 got 1 Gy every two weeks, reaching 13 Gy.

The TCR comes from a female donor with ovarian cancer. Sequencing used PBMCs, obtained before treatment. The chain joins TRBV13 to TRBJ2-1; D possibly corresponds to TRBD2 (5 bases). Written as DNA, the CDR3 is TGTGCCAGCAGCTTCCGGGATCCCTACAATGAGCAGTTCTTC. This gives the protein CASSFRDPYNEQFF. Full variable domain (remainder filled in from reference TRBV13 and TRBJ2-1): AAGVIQSPRHLIKEKRETATLKCYPIPRHDTVYWYQQGPGQDPQFLISFYEKMQSDKGSIPDRFSAQQFSDYHSELNMSSLELGDSALYFCASSFRDPYNEQFFGPGTRLTVL.